These 6 T cell receptor beta chains were all obtained from the same sample, sequenced in a study of metastatic and nonmetastatic thyroid tumors. TCRdb recomputed clones from the PCR reads via MiXCR. The sample holds about 89,000 clones, around 12% seen once. Ahead of thyroid surgery, no patient had received treatment of any kind. Sequencing input: tumor tissue. The receptors stem from a female donor with papillary thyroid cancer or a benign thyroid nodule (not recorded which). Some clones in this sample may be carry-over from other donors' samples.

This clone appeared many times. Other DNA sequences from this sample encode an identical CDR3 as well. V and J are TRBV12-3 or TRBV12-4 and TRBJ2-4, with TRBD2 as a possible D gene (6 bases). Trimming cost V 3 bases and J 4 bases, with 13 bases left between them. The CDR3 is 15 amino acids. CDR3 region: CASSLSVAAKNIQYF. The CDR3 DNA follows: TGTGCCAGCAGTTTGTCAGTAGCGGCTAAAAACATTCAGTACTTC.

The chain uses TRBV9 and TRBJ1-2; unclear D gene. The germline V gene has CDR1 SGDLS and CDR2 YYNGEE. The CDR3 covers 13 residues. The CDR3 DNA is TGTGAAAGCAGCGCCTCAGTTAACTATGGCTACACCTTC. Protein: CESSASVNYGYTF.

This clone was seen a handful of times. The chain combines TRBV20-1 with TRBJ2-4, with 10 bases fitting TRBD2. The V segment lost 5 bases and the J segment 6 bases; nucleotides outside the gene matches: 13. Germline CDR1 is DFQATT and CDR2 is SNEGSKA (reference sequence). The CDR3 is 16 residues long. The CDR3 region has the DNA TGCAGTGCTTCTACTAGCGGGGACCCCCGGGGAAACATTCAGTACTTC. Amino acid sequence: CSASTSGDPRGNIQYF.

This clone was seen repeatedly, ten times or more. The chain combines TRBV12-5 with TRBJ2-2; 7 bases align to TRBD1. From germline, CDR1 is LGHNT and CDR2 FRNRAP. The CDR3 spans 15 residues. V lost 2 bases to trimming and J lost 3 bases; unmatched junction nucleotides: 3. CDR3 sequence: CASGLMQGDTGELFF. The CDR3 nucleotides are TGTGCTAGTGGTTTGATGCAGGGGGACACCGGGGAGCTGTTTTTT.

There are many counts of this clone. J is TRBJ2-1 and V is TRBV18, with a possible D match to TRBD1 (5 bases). V lost 2 bases and J lost 5, with 13 bases in between. The germline V gene encodes CDR1 KGHSH and CDR2 LQKENI. CDR3 length equals 15 residues. The CDR3, as DNA: TGTGCCAGCTCACCATCGAGGTTAGGGGACAATGAGCAGTTCTTC. It translates to CASSPSRLGDNEQFF.

In its sample, this clone was seen a few times. A read error may be the cause here, since a much bigger clone is one base away. The rearrangement joins TRBV25-1 to TRBJ2-5; D unclear. This CDR3 is built from 13 residues. Trimming took 4 bases from V and 5 from J, leaving 11 bases between them. Germline CDR1 MGHDK, CDR2 SYGVNS. CDR3 in DNA: TGTGCCAGCAGTGGGACCTGGTGTGAGACCCAGTACTTC. Translating it yields CASSGTWCETQYF.